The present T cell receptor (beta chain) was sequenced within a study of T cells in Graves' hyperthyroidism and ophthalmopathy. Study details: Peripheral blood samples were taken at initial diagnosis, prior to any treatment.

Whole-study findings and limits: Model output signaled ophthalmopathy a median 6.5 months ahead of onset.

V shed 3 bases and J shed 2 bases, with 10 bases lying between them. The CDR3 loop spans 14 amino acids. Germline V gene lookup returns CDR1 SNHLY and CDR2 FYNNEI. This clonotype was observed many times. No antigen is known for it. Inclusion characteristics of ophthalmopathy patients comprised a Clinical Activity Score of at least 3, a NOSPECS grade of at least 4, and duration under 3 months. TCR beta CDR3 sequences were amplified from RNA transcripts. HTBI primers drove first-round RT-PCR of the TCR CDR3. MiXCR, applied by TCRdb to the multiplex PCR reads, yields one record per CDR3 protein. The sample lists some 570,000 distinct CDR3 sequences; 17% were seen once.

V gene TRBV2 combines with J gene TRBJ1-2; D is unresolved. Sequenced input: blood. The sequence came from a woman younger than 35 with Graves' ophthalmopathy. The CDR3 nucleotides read TGTGCCAGCAGTGACCAACCTGCGAACTATGGCTACACCTTC. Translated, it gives CASSDQPANYGYTF.